This paragraph covers one T cell receptor beta chain sequence. These data come from a study of T cell responses to AZD1222 COVID-19 vaccine. Trimming took 4 bases from V and 3 from J, leaving 10 bases between them. CDR1 and CDR2 from the germline V gene are GTSNPN and SVGIG (reference sequence). CDR3 length equals 13 residues. Assay: immunoSEQ multiplex PCR; the TCRdb copy retains only in-frame clones and omits some. The sample carries some 160,000 clones, roughly 93% recorded once. The sequenced sample was peripheral blood, obtained on day 0 of AZD1222 vaccination. The chain employs TRBV30 and TRBJ1-5; D not certain. This clonotype was sampled from an adult in good health. The CDR3 bases are TGTGCCTGGACCCACGGGGACAATCAGCCCCAGCATTTT. The encoded protein is CAWTHGDNQPQHF.